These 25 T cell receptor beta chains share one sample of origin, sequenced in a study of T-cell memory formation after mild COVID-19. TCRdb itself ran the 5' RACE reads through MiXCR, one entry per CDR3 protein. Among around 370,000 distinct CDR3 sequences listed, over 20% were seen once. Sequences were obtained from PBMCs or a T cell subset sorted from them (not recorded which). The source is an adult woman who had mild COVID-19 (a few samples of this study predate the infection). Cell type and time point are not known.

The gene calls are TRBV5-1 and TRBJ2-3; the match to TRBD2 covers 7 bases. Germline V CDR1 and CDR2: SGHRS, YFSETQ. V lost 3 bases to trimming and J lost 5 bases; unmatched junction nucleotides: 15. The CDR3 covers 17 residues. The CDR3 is CASSWDRLATSQDTQYF. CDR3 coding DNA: TGCGCCAGCAGCTGGGACCGACTAGCTACGTCCCAAGATACGCAGTATTTT.

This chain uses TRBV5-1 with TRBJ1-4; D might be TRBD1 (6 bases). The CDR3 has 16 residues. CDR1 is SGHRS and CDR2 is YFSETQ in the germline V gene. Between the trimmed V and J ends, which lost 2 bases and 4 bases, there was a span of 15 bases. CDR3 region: CASSFGSTGGNEKLFF. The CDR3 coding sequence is TGCGCCAGCAGCTTTGGATCGACAGGTGGTAATGAAAAACTGTTTTTT.

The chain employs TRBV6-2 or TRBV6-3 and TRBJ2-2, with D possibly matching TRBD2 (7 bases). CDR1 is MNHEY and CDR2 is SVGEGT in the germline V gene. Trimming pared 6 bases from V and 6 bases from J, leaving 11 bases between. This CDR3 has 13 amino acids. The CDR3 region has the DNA TGTGCCAGCAGGAGGCGGGGGCCCGGGGAGCTGTTTTTT. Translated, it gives CASRRRGPGELFF.

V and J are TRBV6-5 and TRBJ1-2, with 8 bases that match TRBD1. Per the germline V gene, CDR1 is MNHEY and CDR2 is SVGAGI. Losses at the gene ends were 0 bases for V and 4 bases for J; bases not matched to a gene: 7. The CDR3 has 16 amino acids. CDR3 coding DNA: TGTGCCAGCAGTTACTCGAACAGGGGGTTCGGCTATGGCTACACCTTC. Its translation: CASSYSNRGFGYGYTF.

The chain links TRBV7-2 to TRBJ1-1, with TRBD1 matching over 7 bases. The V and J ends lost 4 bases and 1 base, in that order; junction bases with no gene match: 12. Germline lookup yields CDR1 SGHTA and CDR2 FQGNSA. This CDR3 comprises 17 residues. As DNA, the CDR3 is TGTGCCAGCAGCTGGACCGGGACAGCATCTCAGAACACTGAAGCTTTCTTT. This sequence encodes CASSWTGTASQNTEAFF.

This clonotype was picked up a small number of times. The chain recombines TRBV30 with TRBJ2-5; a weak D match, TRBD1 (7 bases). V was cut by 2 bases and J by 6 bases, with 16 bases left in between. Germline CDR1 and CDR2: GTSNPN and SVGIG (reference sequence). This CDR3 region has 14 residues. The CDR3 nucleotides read TGTGCCTGGAGTCAGGGGGGACCGAGGAAGACCCAGTACTTC. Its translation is CAWSQGGPRKTQYF.

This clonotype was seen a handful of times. CDR3 nucleotide sequence: TGCAGTGCACATGACAGGGCTTCTCAAGAGACCCAGTACTTC. Protein sequence: CSAHDRASQETQYF. The J gene is TRBJ2-5, the V gene TRBV20-1; TRBD1 agrees at 7 bases. The germline V gene has CDR1 DFQATT and CDR2 SNEGSKA (reference sequence). V shed 6 bases, J shed 2 bases, and the junction held 9 bases outside the gene matches. This CDR3 contains 14 residues.

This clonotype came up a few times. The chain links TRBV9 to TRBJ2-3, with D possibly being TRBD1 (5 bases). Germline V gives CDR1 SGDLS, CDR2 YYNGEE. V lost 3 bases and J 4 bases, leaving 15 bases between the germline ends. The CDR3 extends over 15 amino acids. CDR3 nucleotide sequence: TGTGCCAGCAGCGCGTGGAAGCAGGGCCCAGATACGCAGTATTTT. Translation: CASSAWKQGPDTQYF.

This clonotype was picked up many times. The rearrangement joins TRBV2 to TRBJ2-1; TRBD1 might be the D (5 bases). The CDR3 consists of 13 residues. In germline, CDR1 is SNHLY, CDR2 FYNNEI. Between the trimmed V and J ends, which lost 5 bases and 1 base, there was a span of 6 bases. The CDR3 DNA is TGTGCCAGCAGTCAGGGATCCTACAATGAGCAGTTCTTC. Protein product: CASSQGSYNEQFF.

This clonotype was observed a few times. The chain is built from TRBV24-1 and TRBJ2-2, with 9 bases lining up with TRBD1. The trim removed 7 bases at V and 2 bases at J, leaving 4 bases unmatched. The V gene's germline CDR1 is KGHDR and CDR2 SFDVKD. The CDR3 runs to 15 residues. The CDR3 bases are TGTGCCACCAGGGGGACAGGGCCAAACACCGGGGAGCTGTTTTTT. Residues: CATRGTGPNTGELFF.

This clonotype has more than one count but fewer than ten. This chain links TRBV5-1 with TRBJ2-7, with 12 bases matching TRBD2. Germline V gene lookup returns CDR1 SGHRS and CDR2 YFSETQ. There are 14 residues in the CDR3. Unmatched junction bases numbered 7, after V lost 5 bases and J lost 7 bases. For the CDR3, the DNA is TGCGCCAGCAGGGGGAGACTAGCGGGAGTTGAGCAGTACTTC. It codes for CASRGRLAGVEQYF.

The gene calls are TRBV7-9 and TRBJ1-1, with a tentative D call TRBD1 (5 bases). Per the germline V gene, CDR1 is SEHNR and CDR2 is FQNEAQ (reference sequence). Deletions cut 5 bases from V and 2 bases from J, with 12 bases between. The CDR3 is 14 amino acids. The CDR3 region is CASSDSYLNTEAFF. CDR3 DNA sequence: TGTGCCAGCAGCGACAGTTATTTAAACACTGAAGCTTTCTTT. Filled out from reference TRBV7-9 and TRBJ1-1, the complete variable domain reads DTGVSQNPRHKITKRGQNVTFRCDPISEHNRLYWYRQTLGQGPEFLTYFQNEAQLEKSRLLSDRFSAERPKGSFSTLEIQRTEQGDSAMYLCASSDSYLNTEAFFGQGTRLTVV.

CDR3 sequence (DNA): TGTGCCAGCAGTGGGTTTACAGGGAAAGCTTTCTTT. Translating gives CASSGFTGKAFF. The genes are TRBV12-3 or TRBV12-4 and TRBJ1-1; TRBD1 might be the D (6 bases). The length of the CDR3 is 12 residues. V shed 5 bases and J shed 9 bases, with 13 bases lying between them.

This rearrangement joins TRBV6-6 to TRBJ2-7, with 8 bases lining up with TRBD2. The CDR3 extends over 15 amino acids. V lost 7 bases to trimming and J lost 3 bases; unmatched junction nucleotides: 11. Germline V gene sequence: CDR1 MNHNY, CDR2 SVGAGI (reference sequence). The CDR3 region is CASTRELAVFYEQYF. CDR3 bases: TGTGCCAGCACCCGGGAACTAGCGGTTTTCTACGAGCAGTACTTC.

CDR3 DNA: TGTGCCAGCAGTCGGGACACCCCATTGGGTCCTGGAAACACCATATATTTT. It translates to CASSRDTPLGPGNTIYF. This rearrangement joins TRBV12-3 or TRBV12-4 to TRBJ1-3; TRBD1 is a possible D gene (6 bases). This CDR3 has 17 residues. V lost 5 bases to trimming and J lost 2 bases, with 19 bases between them.

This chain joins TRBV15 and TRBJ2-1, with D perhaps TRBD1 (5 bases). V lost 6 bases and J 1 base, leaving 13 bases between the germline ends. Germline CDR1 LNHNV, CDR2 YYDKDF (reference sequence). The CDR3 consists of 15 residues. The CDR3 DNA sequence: TGTGCCACCAGTACATTCAGGGTTTCCTACAATGAGCAGTTCTTC. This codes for CATSTFRVSYNEQFF.

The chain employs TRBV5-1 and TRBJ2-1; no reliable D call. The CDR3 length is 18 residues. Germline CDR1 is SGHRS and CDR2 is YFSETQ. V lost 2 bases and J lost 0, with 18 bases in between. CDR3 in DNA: TGCGCCAGCAGCTTAGATGCCAGCCAGCTAGGCTCCTACAATGAGCAGTTCTTC. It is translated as CASSLDASQLGSYNEQFF.

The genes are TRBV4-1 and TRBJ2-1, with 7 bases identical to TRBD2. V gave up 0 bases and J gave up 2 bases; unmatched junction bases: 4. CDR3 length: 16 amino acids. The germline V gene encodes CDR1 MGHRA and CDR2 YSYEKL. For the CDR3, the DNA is TGCGCCAGCAGCCAAGATCCGGGGGGAACCTACAATGAGCAGTTCTTC. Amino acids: CASSQDPGGTYNEQFF.

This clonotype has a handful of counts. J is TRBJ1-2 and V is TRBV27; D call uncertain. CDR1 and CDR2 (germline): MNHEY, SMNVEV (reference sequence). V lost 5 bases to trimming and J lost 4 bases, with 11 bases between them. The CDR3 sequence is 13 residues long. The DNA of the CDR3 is TGTGCCAGCAGTGCGCCCTCTATCTATGGCTACACCTTC. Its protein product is CASSAPSIYGYTF.

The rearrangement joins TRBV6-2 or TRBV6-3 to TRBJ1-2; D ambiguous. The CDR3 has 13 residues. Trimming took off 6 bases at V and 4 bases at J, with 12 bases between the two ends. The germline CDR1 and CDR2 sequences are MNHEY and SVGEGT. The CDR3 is CASSQAEIYGYTF. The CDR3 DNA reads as TGTGCCAGCAGCCAGGCCGAAATCTATGGCTACACCTTC.

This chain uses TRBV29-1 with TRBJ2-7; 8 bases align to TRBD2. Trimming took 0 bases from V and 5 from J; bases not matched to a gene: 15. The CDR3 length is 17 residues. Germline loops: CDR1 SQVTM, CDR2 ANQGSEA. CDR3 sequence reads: CSVEDQQGAGEAHEQYF. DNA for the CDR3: TGCAGCGTTGAAGATCAGCAAGGAGCGGGAGAGGCCCACGAGCAGTACTTC.

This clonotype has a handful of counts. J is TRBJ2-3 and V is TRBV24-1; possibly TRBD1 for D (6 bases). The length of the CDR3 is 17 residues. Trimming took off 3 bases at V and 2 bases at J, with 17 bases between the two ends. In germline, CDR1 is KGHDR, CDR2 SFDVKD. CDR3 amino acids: CATSDNLQGYATDTQYF. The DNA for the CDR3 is TGTGCCACCAGTGATAACCTCCAGGGGTACGCCACAGATACGCAGTATTTT.

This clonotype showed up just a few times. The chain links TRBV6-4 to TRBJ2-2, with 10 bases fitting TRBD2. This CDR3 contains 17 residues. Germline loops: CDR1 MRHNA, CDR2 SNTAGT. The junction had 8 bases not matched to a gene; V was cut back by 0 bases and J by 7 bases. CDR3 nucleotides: TGTGCCAGCAGTGACTCGAAAAGCGGGAGGGCCGTCGGGGAGCTGTTTTTT. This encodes CASSDSKSGRAVGELFF.

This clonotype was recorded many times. CDR3 region: CASSVVSTDTQYF. CDR3 nucleotide sequence: TGTGCCAGCAGCGTAGTTAGCACAGATACGCAGTATTTT. The chain employs TRBV9 and TRBJ2-3; D remains unclear. CDR3 length: 13 residues. CDR1 and CDR2 (germline): SGDLS, YYNGEE. Deletions cut 0 bases from V and 0 bases from J, with 2 bases between.

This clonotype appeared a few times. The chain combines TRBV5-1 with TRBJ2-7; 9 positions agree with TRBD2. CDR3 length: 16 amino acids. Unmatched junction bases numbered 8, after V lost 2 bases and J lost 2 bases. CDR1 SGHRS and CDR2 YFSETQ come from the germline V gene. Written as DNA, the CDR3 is TGCGCCAGCAGCTTTGGGGACGGCGGGGGGGCCTACGAGCAGTACTTC. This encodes CASSFGDGGGAYEQYF.